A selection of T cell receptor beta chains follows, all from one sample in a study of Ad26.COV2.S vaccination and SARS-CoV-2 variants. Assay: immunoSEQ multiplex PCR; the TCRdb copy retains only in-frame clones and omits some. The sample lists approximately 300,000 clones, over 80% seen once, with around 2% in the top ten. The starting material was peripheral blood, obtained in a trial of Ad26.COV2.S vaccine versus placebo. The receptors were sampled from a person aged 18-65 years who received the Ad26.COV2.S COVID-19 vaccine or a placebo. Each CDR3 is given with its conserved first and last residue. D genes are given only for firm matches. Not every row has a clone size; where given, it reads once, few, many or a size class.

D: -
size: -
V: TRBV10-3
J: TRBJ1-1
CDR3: CAIRAEAGANTEAFF
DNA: TGTGCCATCAGGGCAGAGGCAGGGGCGAACACTGAAGCTTTCTTT

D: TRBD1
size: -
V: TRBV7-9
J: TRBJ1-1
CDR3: CASTLGGGGAHTEAFF
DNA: TGTGCCAGCACCCTCGGGGGAGGGGGCGCGCACACTGAAGCTTTCTTT

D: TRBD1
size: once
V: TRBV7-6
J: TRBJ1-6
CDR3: CASSLGHRGRQNSPLHF
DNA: TGTGCCAGCAGCTTAGGACACAGGGGTCGCCAGAATTCACCCCTCCACTTT

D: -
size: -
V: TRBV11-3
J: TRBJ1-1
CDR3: CASSLQQMGSSPTEAFF
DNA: TGTGCCAGCAGCTTACAACAAATGGGGAGTTCCCCCACTGAAGCTTTCTTT

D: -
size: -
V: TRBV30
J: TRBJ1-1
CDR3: CAWSVPGAKLNTEAFF
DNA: TGTGCCTGGAGTGTACCAGGGGCGAAACTGAACACTGAAGCTTTCTTT

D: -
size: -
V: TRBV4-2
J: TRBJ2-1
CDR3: CASSQEQGSSYNEQFF
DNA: TGTGCCAGCAGCCAAGAGCAGGGGAGCTCCTACAATGAGCAGTTCTTC

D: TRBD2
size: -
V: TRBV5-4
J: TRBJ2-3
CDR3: CASSLALAGGPDTQYF
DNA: TGTGCCAGCAGCTTGGCGCTAGCGGGGGGGCCAGATACGCAGTATTTT

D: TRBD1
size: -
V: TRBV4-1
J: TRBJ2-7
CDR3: CASSQLDRGFLPFYEQYF
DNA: TGCGCCAGCAGCCAACTAGACAGGGGATTCCTCCCTTTCTACGAGCAGTACTTC

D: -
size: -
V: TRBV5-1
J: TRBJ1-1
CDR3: CASSLVPTEAFF
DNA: TGCGCCAGCAGCTTGGTCCCCACTGAAGCTTTCTTT

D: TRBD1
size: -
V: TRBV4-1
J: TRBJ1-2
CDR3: CASSQDSGTGYGYTF
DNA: TGCGCCAGCAGCCAAGATTCCGGGACAGGGTATGGCTACACCTTC

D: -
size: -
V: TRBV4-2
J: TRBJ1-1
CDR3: CASSQGAGGPTEAFF
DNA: TGTGCCAGCAGCCAAGGGGCGGGGGGGCCAACTGAAGCTTTCTTT

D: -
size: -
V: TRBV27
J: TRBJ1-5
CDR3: CASSPARGWQPQHF
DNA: TGTGCCAGCAGTCCTGCCCGGGGGTGGCAGCCCCAGCATTTT